The 16 T cell receptor beta chains in this list originate from one sample, sequenced in a study of blood T cell repertoires in COVID-19. Produced via immunoSEQ multiplex PCR; TCRdb's table is partial and in-frame only. Among 50,000 to 75,000 clones listed, about 78% were seen once. The sample consisted of peripheral blood. The receptors here all came from a man older than 75 with active or convalescent COVID-19.

This clone was observed a single time. The J gene is TRBJ2-7, the V gene TRBV27, with a weak D call TRBD2 (6 bases). The ends were cut back, 5 bases at V and 6 bases at J, with 26 bases in the middle. The CDR3 runs to 17 residues. The germline V gene encodes CDR1 MNHEY and CDR2 SMNVEV (reference sequence). CDR3 bases: TGTGCCAGCAGTCCCCTTCGGAGGGCAGGAGGATCACGCGAGCAGTACTTC. Protein: CASSPLRRAGGSREQYF.

This chain links TRBV28 with TRBJ1-1; 8 nucleotides agree with TRBD1. V trimming: 3 bases; J trimming: 6 bases; junction bases outside the gene matches: 9. This CDR3 is built from 15 residues. Germline CDR1 is MDHEN and CDR2 is SYDVKM. CDR3 residues: CASSLATGDPAEAFF. The CDR3 bases are TGTGCCAGCAGTTTGGCGACAGGGGATCCGGCTGAAGCTTTCTTT.

J is TRBJ1-6 and V is TRBV3-1 (or the pseudogene TRBV3-2); D remains ambiguous. Trimming took off 1 base at V and 9 bases at J, with 10 bases between the two ends. The CDR3 is 14 amino acids. Germline lookup yields CDR1 LGHDT and CDR2 YNNKEL (reference sequence). The chain's CDR3 is CASSQAGIGSPLHF. The CDR3 coding sequence is TGTGCCAGCAGCCAAGCCGGGATCGGTTCACCCCTCCACTTT.

The chain joins TRBV28 to TRBJ2-5; maybe TRBD1 (6 bases). From germline, CDR1 is MDHEN and CDR2 SYDVKM. CDR3 length: 15 residues. Trimming left V 10 bases short and J 2 bases short, with 20 bases between. The CDR3 nucleotides are TGTGCCACCCCTAACTCCGGGACAAAACAAGAGACCCAGTACTTC. Its protein product is CATPNSGTKQETQYF.

The genes are TRBV6-5 and TRBJ1-2; D is uncertain. The CDR3 is 14 amino acids. Germline V gene sequence: CDR1 MNHEY, CDR2 SVGAGI. V was pared by 4 bases and J by 8 bases, with 17 bases between. The CDR3 DNA sequence: TGTGCCAGCAGTTCCAACAGCCGTTTCTACGGCTACACCTTC. This translates into CASSSNSRFYGYTF.

This chain links TRBV27 with TRBJ2-1; a possible D gene is TRBD2 (5 bases). V was trimmed by 9 bases and J by 5 bases, leaving 20 bases between them. Germline CDR1 MNHEY, CDR2 SMNVEV (reference sequence). The CDR3 spans 15 residues. CDR3 coding DNA: TGTGCCAGTCGCCCCGGAGGAGGCTGGAACAATGAGCAGTTCTTC. This codes for CASRPGGGWNNEQFF.

In DNA form, the CDR3 reads TGTGCCAGCAGCTCCCTGGGGCGGGGGGGCGTCAATGAGCAGTTCTTC. Translated: CASSSLGRGGVNEQFF. The chain is built from TRBV7-2 and TRBJ2-1; 9 bases fit TRBD2. From germline, CDR1 is SGHTA and CDR2 FQGNSA. This CDR3 contains 16 residues. The V segment lost 4 bases and the J segment 6 bases; nucleotides outside the gene matches: 10.

This clone was seen more than once but under ten times. This chain connects TRBV5-1 to TRBJ1-4; a weak D match, TRBD1 (6 bases). The V gene's germline CDR1 is SGHRS and CDR2 YFSETQ. Trimming left V 3 bases short and J 4 bases short, with 10 bases between. The CDR3 is 14 residues long. CDR3 in amino acids: CASSWDTYNEKLFF. In DNA, the CDR3 is TGCGCCAGCAGCTGGGACACTTATAATGAAAAACTGTTTTTT.

This rearrangement joins TRBV9 to TRBJ2-5; D may be TRBD2 (7 bases). V lost 0 bases, J lost 7 bases, and 16 bases lay in between. Germline loops: CDR1 SGDLS, CDR2 YYNGEE. The CDR3 length is 15 residues. The CDR3 loop reads CASSVEMGGAVTQYF. The CDR3, as DNA: TGTGCCAGCAGCGTAGAGATGGGGGGGGCGGTGACCCAGTACTTC.

The chain couples TRBV5-5 to TRBJ2-1; D may be TRBD1 (5 bases). The V and J ends lost 0 bases and 3 bases respectively, with 10 bases between them. The CDR3 has 15 amino acids. Germline CDR1 is SGHKS and CDR2 is YYEKEE (reference sequence). CDR3 sequence (DNA): TGTGCCAGCAGCTTGGAGGCGACAGACTACAATGAGCAGTTCTTC. Residues: CASSLEATDYNEQFF. Filled out from reference TRBV5-5 and TRBJ2-1, the complete variable domain reads DAGVTQSPTHLIKTRGQQVTLRCSPISGHKSVSWYQQVLGQGPQFIFQYYEKEERGRGNFPDRFSARQFPNYSSELNVNALLLGDSALYLCASSLEATDYNEQFFGPGTRLTVL.

The rearrangement links TRBV5-4 to TRBJ2-7, with 7 positions matching TRBD1. V was clipped by 4 bases and J by 3 bases; unmatched bases: 1. In germline, CDR1 is SGHNT, CDR2 YYREEE (reference sequence). This CDR3 is 12 amino acids long. CDR3 nucleotide sequence: TGTGCCAGCAGCAGGACAGGCTACGAGCAGTACTTC. Translated: CASSRTGYEQYF.

The chain couples TRBV9 to TRBJ2-3; the D is unclear. The germline CDR1 and CDR2 sequences are SGDLS and YYNGEE. V was trimmed by 3 bases and J by 0 bases, leaving 8 bases between them. The CDR3 runs 14 residues. CDR3 sequence reads: CASSALPSTDTQYF. The CDR3 DNA follows: TGTGCCAGCAGCGCCCTCCCTAGCACAGATACGCAGTATTTT.

This chain joins TRBV24-1 and TRBJ2-1; 9 bases are a match to TRBD2. The CDR3 spans 16 residues. V shed 3 bases and J 2 bases; nucleotides not matched to a gene: 4. Germline V CDR1 and CDR2: KGHDR, SFDVKD. The chain's CDR3 is CATSDTRLAAYNEQFF. Here the CDR3 DNA reads TGTGCCACCAGTGATACGAGACTAGCGGCCTACAATGAGCAGTTCTTC.

This sequence joins TRBV5-1 and TRBJ2-7, with TRBD1 matching 10 bases. The CDR3 loop spans 14 amino acids. The germline gives CDR1 SGHRS, CDR2 YFSETQ. V trimming: 6 bases; J trimming: 7 bases; junction bases outside the gene matches: 10. The CDR3 region is CASTKMDRGGEQYF. CDR3 coding DNA: TGCGCCAGCACCAAAATGGACAGGGGGGGAGAGCAGTACTTC. Complete variable domain (other parts from reference TRBV5-1 and TRBJ2-7): KAGVTQTPRYLIKTRGQQVTLSCSPISGHRSVSWYQQTPGQGLQFLFEYFSETQRNKGNFPGRFSGRQFSNSRSEMNVSTLELGDSALYLCASTKMDRGGEQYFGPGTRLTVT.

This clone is a singleton in its sample. This chain uses TRBV3-1 (or the pseudogene TRBV3-2) with TRBJ1-2, with D tentatively TRBD1 (5 bases). V shed 1 base and J shed 5 bases, with 17 bases lying between them. This CDR3 is built from 16 residues. Germline lookup yields CDR1 LGHDT and CDR2 YNNKEL (reference sequence). The CDR3 sequence: CASSQGTSRDIYGYTF. The CDR3 DNA reads TGTGCCAGCAGCCAAGGGACGAGCAGGGATATATATGGCTACACCTTC.

CDR3 bases: TGTGCCAGCAGCCAAGATCCGCTTTCGGGGGAGTACTATGGCTACACCTTC. It specifies CASSQDPLSGEYYGYTF. V gene TRBV4-2 combines with J gene TRBJ1-2; maybe TRBD1 (5 bases). This CDR3 contains 17 residues. CDR1 is LGHNA and CDR2 is YNFKEQ in the germline V gene. The germline V and J ends were trimmed by 0 bases and 3 bases, with 17 bases remaining between them.